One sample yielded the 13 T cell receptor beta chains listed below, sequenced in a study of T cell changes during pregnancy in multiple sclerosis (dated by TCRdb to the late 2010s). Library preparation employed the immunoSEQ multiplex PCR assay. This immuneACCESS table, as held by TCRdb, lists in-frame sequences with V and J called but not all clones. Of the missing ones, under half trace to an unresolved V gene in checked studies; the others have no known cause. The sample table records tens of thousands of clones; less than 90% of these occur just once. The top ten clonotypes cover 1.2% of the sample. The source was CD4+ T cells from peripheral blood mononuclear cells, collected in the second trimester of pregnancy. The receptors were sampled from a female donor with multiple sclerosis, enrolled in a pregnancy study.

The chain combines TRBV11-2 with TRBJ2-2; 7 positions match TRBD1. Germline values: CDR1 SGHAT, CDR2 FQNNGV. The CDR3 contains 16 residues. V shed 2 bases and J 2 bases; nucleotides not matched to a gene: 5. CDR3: CASSLTTGSNTGELFF. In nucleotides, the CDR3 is TGTGCCAGCAGCTTAACGACAGGGTCTAACACCGGGGAGCTGTTTTTT. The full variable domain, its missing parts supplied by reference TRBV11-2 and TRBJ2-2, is EAGVAQSPRYKIIEKRQSVAFWCNPISGHATLYWYQQILGQGPKLLIQFQNNGVVDDSQLPKDRFSAERLKGVDSTLKIQPAKLEDSAVYLCASSLTTGSNTGELFFGEGSRLTVL.

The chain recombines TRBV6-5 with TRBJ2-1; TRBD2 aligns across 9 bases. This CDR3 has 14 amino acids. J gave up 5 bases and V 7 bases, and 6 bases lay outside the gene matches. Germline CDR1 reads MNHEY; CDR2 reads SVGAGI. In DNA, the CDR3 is TGTGCCAGCAAACTAGCGGGCCTTAACAATGAGCAGTTCTTC. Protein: CASKLAGLNNEQFF.

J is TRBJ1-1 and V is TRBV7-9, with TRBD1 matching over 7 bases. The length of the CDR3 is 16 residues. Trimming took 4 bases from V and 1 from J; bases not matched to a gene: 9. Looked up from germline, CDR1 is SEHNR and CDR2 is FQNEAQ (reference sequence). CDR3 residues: CASSSWTGLGNTEAFF. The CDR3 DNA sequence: TGTGCCAGCAGCTCTTGGACAGGCTTGGGGAACACTGAAGCTTTCTTT.

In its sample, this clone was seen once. The CDR3 loop reads CASSLLALETLNTEAFF. CDR3 bases: TGTGCCAGCAGCTTATTGGCTCTCGAAACACTGAACACTGAAGCTTTCTTT. This chain connects TRBV7-9 to TRBJ1-1; no reliable D call. Deletions cut 2 bases from V and 0 bases from J, with 16 bases between. CDR1 is SEHNR, CDR2 FQNEAQ, per germline (reference sequence). CDR3 size: 17 residues.

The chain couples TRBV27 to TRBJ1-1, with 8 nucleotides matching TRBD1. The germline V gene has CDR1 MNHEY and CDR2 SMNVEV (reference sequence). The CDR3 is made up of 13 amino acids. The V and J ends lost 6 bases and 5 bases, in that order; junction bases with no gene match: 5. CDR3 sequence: CASRKTGVTEAFF. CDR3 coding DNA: TGTGCCAGCAGGAAGACAGGGGTAACTGAAGCTTTCTTT.

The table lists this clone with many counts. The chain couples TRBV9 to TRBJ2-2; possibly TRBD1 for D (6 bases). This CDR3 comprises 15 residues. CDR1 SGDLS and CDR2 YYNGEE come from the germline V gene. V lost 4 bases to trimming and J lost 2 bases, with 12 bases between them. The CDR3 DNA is TGTGCCAGCAGCCCCCTGACAGGAAACACCGGGGAGCTGTTTTTT. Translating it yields CASSPLTGNTGELFF.

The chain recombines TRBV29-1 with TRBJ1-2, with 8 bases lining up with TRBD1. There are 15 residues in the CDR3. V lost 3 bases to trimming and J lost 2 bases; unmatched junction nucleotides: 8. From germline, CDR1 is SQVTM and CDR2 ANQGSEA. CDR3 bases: TGCAGCGTTGAGGACCGGGACAGGTTAAACTATGGCTACACCTTC. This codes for CSVEDRDRLNYGYTF.

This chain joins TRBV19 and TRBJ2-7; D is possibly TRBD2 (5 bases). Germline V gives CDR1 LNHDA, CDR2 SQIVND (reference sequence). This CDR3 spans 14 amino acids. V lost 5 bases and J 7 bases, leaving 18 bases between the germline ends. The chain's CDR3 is CASSPHLGGMEQYF. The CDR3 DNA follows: TGTGCCAGTAGTCCCCATTTAGGAGGAATGGAGCAGTACTTC.

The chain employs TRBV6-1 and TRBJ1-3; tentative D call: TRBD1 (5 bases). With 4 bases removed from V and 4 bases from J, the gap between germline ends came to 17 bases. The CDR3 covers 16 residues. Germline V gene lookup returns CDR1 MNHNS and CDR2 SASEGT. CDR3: CASSATGLSWGNTIYF. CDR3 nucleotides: TGTGCCAGCAGTGCTACGGGACTATCGTGGGGAAACACCATATATTTT.

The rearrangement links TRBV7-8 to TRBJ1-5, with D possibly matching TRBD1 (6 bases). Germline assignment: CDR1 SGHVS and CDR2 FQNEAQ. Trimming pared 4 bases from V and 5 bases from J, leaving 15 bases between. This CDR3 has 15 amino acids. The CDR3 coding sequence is TGTGCCAGCAGCTACCTTTTGGGGGCGCATCAGCCCCAGCATTTT. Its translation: CASSYLLGAHQPQHF.

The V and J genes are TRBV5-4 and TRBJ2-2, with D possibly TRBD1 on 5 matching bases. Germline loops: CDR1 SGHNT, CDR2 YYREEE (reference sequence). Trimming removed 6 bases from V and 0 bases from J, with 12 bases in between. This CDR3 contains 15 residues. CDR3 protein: CASNIDSTNTGELFF. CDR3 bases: TGTGCCAGCAATATTGACAGCACGAACACCGGGGAGCTGTTTTTT.

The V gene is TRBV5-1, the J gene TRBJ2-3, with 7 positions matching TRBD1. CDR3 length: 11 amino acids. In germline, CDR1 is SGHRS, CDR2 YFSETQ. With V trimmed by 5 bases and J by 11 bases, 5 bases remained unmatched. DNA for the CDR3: TGCGCCAGCAGTGCAGGGGGTGTGCAGTATTTT. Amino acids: CASSAGGVQYF.

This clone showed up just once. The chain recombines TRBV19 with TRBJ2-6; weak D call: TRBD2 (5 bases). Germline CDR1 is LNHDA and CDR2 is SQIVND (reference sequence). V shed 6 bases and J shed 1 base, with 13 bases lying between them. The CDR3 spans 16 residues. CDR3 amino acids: CASSPDSLSGANVLTF. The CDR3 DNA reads TGTGCCAGTAGCCCGGACTCTCTTTCTGGGGCCAACGTCCTGACTTTC.